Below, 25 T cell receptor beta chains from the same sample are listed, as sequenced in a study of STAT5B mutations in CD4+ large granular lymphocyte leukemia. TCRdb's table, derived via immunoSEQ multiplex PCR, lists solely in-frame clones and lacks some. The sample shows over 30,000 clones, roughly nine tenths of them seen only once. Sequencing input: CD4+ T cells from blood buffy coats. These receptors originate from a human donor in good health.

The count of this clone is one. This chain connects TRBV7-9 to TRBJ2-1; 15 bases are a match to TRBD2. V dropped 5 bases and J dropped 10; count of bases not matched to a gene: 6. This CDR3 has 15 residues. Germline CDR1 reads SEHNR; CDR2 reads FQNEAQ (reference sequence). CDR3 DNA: TGTGCCAGCAGCCCAAGGACTAGCGGGAGGGTGGAGCAGTTCTTC. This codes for CASSPRTSGRVEQFF. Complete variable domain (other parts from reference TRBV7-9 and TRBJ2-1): DTGVSQNPRHKITKRGQNVTFRCDPISEHNRLYWYRQTLGQGPEFLTYFQNEAQLEKSRLLSDRFSAERPKGSFSTLEIQRTEQGDSAMYLCASSPRTSGRVEQFFGPGTRLTVL.

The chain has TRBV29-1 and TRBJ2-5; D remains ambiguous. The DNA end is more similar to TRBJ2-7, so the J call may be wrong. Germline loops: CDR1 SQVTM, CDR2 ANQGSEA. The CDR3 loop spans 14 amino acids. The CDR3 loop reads CSVILNTYSYEQYF. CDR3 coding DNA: TGCAGCGTCATCCTAAATACTTACTCCTACGAGCAGTACTTC.

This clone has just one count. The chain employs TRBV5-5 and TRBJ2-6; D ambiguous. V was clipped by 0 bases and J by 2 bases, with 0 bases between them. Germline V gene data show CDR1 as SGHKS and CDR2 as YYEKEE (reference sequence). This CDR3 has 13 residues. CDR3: CASSLAGANVLTF. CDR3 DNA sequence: TGTGCCAGCAGCTTGGCTGGGGCCAACGTCCTGACTTTC.

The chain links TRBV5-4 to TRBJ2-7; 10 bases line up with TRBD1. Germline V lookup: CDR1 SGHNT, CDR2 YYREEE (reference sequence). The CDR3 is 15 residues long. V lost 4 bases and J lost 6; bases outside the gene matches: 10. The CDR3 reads CASSPEGQGYFEQYF. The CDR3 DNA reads TGTGCCAGCAGCCCCGAGGGACAGGGGTATTTCGAGCAGTACTTC.

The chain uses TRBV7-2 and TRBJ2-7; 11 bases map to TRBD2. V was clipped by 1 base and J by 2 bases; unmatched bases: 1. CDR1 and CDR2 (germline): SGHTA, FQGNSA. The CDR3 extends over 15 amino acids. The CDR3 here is CASSLVSGRAYEQYF. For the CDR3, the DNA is TGTGCCAGCAGCTTAGTTAGCGGGAGGGCCTACGAGCAGTACTTC.

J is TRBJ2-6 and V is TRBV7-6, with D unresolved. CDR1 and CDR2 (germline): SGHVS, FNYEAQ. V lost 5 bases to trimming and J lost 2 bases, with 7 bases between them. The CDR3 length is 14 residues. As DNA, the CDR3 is TGTGCCAGCAGCGCCCGACCTGGGGCCAACGTCCTGACTTTC. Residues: CASSARPGANVLTF.

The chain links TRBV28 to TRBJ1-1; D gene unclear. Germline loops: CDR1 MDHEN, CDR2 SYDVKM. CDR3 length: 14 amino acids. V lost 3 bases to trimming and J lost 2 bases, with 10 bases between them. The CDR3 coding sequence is TGTGCCAGCAGTTTTTCGGTGAGAAACACTGAAGCTTTCTTT. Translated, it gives CASSFSVRNTEAFF. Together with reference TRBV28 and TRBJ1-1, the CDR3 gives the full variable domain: DVKVTQSSRYLVKRTGEKVFLECVQDMDHENMFWYRQDPGLGLRLIYFSYDVKMKEKGDIPEGYSVSREKKERFSLILESASTNQTSMYLCASSFSVRNTEAFFGQGTRLTVV.

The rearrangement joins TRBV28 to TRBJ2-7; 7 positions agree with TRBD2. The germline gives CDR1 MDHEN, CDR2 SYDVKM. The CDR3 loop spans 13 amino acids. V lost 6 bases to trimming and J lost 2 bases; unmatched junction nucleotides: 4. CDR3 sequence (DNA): TGTGCCAGCAGCCCCGGGACTACCTACGAGCAGTACTTC. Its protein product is CASSPGTTYEQYF.

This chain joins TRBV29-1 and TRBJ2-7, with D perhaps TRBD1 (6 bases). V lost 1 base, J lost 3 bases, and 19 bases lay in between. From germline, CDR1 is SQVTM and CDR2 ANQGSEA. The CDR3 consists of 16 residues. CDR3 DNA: TGCAGCGTTGAAGGGGTGGGGGCCCTGGGGATCTACGAGCAGTACTTC. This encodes CSVEGVGALGIYEQYF.

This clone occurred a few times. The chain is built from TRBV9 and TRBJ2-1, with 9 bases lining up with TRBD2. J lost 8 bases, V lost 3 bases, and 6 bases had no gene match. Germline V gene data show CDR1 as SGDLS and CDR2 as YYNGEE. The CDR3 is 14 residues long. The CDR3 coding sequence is TGTGCCAGCAGCGCAATTAGCGGGAGCGATGAGCAGTTCTTC. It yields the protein CASSAISGSDEQFF.

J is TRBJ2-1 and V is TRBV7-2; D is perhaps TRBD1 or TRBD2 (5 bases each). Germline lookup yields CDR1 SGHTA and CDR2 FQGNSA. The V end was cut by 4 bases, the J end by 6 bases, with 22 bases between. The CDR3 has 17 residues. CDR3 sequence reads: CASSSYSGPTRGNEQFF. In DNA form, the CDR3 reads TGTGCCAGCAGCTCATACTCCGGGCCTACTAGGGGCAATGAGCAGTTCTTC.

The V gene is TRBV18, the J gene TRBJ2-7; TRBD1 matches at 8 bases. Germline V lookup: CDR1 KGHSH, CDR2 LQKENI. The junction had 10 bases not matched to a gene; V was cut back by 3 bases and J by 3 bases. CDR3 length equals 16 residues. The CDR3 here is CASSPSPRTGFYEQYF. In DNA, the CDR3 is TGTGCCAGCTCACCGTCGCCCCGGACAGGGTTCTACGAGCAGTACTTC.

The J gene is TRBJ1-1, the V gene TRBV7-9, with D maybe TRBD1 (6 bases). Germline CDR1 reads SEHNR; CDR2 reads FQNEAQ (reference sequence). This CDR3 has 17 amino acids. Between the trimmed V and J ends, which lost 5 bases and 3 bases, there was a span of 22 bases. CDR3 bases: TGTGCCAGCAGCCTTAAGGGCAGGGGAGATTGGGACACTGAAGCTTTCTTT. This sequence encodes CASSLKGRGDWDTEAFF.

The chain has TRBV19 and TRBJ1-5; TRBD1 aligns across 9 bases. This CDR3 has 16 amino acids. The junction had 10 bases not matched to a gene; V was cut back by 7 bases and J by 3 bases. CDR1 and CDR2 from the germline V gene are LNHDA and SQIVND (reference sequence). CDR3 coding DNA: TGTGCCAGTACGTACGGGGGACAGGGCGACAATCAGCCCCAGCATTTT. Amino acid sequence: CASTYGGQGDNQPQHF.

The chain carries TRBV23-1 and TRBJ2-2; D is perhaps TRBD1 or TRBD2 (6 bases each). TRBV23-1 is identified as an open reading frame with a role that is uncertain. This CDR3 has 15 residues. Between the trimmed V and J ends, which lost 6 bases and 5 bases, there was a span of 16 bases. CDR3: CASSRAGGGTGELFF. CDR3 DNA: TGCGCCAGCAGCCGGGCCGGGGGCGGTACCGGGGAGCTGTTTTTT.

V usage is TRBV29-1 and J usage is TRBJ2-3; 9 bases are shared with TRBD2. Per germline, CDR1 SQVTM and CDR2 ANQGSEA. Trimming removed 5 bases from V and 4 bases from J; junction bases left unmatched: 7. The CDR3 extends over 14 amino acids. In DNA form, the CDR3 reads TGCAGCGTTCAGGCGGGAGGGGTCGCAGATACGCAGTATTTT. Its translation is CSVQAGGVADTQYF.

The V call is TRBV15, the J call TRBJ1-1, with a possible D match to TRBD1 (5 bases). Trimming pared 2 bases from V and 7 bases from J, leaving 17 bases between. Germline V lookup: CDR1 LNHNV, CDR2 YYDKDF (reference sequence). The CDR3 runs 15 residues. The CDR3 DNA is TGTGCCACCAGCAGACCTAACGGGGGGACGAGTGAAGCTTTCTTT. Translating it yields CATSRPNGGTSEAFF.

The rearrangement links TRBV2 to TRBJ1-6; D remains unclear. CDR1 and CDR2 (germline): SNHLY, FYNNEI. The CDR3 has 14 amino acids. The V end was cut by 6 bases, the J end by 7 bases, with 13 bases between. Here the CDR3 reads CASSTTRANSPLHF. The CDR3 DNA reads TGTGCCAGCAGCACGACCCGGGCAAATTCACCCCTCCACTTT.

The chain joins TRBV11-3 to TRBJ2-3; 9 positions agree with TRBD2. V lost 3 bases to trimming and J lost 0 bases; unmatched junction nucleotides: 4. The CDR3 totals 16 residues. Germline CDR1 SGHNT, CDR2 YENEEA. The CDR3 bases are TGTGCCAGCAGCTTGACTAGCGGTTCTAGCACAGATACGCAGTATTTT. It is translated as CASSLTSGSSTDTQYF.

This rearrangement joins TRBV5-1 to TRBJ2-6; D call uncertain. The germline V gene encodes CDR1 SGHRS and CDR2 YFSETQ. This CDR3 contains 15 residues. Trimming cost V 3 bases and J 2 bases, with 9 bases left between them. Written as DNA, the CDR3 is TGCGCCAGCAGCTGGACGGGTACTGGGGCCAACGTCCTGACTTTC. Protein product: CASSWTGTGANVLTF.

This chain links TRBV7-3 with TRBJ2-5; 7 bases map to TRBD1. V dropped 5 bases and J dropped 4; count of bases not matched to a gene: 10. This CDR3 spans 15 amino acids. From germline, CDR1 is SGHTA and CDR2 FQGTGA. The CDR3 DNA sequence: TGTGCCAGCAGCCTCACGACAGGGAATGGAGAGACCCAGTACTTC. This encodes CASSLTTGNGETQYF.

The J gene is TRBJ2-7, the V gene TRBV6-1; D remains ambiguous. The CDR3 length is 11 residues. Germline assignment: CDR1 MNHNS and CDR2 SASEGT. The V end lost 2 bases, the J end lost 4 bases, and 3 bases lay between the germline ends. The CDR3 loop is CASSERYEQYF. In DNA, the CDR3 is TGTGCCAGCAGTGAAAGGTACGAGCAGTACTTC.

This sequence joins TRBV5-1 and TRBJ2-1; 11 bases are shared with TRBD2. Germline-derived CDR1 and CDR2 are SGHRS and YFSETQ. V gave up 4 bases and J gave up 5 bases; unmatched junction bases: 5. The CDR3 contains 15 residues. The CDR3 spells CASSQIAGGNNEQFF. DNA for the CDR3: TGCGCCAGCAGCCAAATAGCGGGAGGGAACAATGAGCAGTTCTTC.

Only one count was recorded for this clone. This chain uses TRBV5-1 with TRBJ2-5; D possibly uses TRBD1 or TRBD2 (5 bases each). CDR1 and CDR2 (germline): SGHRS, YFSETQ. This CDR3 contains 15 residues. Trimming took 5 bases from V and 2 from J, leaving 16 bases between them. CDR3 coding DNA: TGCGCCAGCAGTCCCCTGGGGGTACCTCAAGAGACCCAGTACTTC. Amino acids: CASSPLGVPQETQYF.

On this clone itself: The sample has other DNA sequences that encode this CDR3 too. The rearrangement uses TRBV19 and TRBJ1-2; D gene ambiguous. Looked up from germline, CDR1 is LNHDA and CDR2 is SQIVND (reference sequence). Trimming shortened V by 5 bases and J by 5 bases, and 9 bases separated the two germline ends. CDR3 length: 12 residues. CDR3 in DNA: TGTGCCAGTAGTCCCGGGGATTATGGCTACACCTTC. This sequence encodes CASSPGDYGYTF.